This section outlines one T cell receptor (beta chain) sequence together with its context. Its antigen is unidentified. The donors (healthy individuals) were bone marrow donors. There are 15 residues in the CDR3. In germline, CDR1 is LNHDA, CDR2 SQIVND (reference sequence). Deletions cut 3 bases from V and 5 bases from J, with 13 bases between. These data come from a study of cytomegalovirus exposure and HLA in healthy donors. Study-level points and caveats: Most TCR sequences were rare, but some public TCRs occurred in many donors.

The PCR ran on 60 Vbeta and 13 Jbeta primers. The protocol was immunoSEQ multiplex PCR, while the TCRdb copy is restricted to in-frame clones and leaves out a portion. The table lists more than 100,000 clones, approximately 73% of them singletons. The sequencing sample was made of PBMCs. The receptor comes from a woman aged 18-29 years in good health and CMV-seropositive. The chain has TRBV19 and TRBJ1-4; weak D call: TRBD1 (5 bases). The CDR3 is CASSIRRGRNEKLFF. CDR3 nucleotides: TGTGCCAGTAGTATTAGAAGGGGAAGAAATGAAAAACTGTTTTTT. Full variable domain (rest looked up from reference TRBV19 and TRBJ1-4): DGGITQSPKYLFRKEGQNVTLSCEQNLNHDAMYWYRQDPGQGLRLIYYSQIVNDFQKGDIAEGYSVSREKKESFPLTVTSAQKNPTAFYLCASSIRRGRNEKLFFGSGTQLSVL.